This T cell receptor (beta chain) derives from a study of shared clonotypes between healthy human individuals (dated by TCRdb to about 2020). Notes on the research overall: Three men and two women, aged 18 to 49 years, made up the cohort. Blood TCR repertoires of a handful of healthy adults were deeply sequenced to estimate repertoire size and the extent of clonotype sharing between individuals. Leukapheresis yielded between about 0.85 and 9.5 billion PBMCs per donor. Libraries were prepared and TCR repertoires were sequenced by different laboratories using diverse techniques, in order to increase sequencing depth and limit assay-specific biases.

From its cysteine to its phenylalanine, the CDR3 spans 11 amino acids. The DNA shown is the 33-base CDR3, in frame from base 1. CDR1 MGHRA and CDR2 YSYEKL are derived from the germline V gene. V is shortened by 4 bases, J by 10 bases, and the region joining them spans 10 bases. This clone was seen many times. What this receptor recognizes is not known. Base qualities are not recorded, but no much larger clone differs from it by a single base. Paper-wide results and their limitations: Pairwise subsampling led to the expectation that sequencing depth would affect the degree of clonotype sharing among donors. The small number of donors limited the genetic and exposure-history diversity represented. Sampling was restricted to blood, and TCR repertoires in tissue are likely to differ from TCR repertoires in blood.

The donors were healthy, HIV-negative adults who had no recently reported acute infections or vaccinations. All donors were Caucasian adults living in Nashville, Tennessee, USA. For unsorted samples, about 90 million PBMCs were counted and genomic DNA was extracted with the QIAamp DNA Blood Mini kit. Blood was collected by leukapheresis, and PBMCs were isolated by Ficoll-Histopaque density gradient centrifugation and then cryopreserved in liquid nitrogen vapor phase. Using the deep immunoSEQ assay, TCR CDR3 regions were amplified from genomic DNA by multiplex PCR. For each cell subset, the extracted genomic DNA was distributed evenly across all wells of several immunoSEQ 96-well plates, and each plate served as one replicate. For unsorted PBMC, around 290 ng of genomic DNA, equivalent to 30,000 to 35,000 T cell genomes, went into each replicate PCR. Ten immunoSEQ deep assay plates were used to sequence unsorted PBMC genomic DNA. Purified libraries were measured with a Qubit 3.0 fluorometer, size-checked on a Bioanalyzer 2100, and measured again with the KAPA Library Quantification kit. Each immunoSEQ 96-well plate was sequenced on its own single-read 150-cycle Illumina NextSeq 550 flow cell. As for the authors' bioinformatics: The immunoSEQ output contained only junctional sequences without quality scores, so filtering could not match that applied to full-length reads. Sequences were annotated with PyIR, a Python wrapper for IgBLAST v1.9, using IMGT germline references to assign V/J genes and CDR3. Reads with weak V/J assignments (E-value above 1e-6), missing CDR3, stop codons, out-of-frame junctions, or ambiguous translated residues were removed. V3J clonotypes were defined as sequences sharing the same inferred V gene, J gene, and CDR3 amino acid sequence. To compute the percentage overlap between repertoires, the number of shared unique clonotypes was divided by the size of the smaller repertoire. Richness of each repertoire was evaluated using RTK rarefaction, the Chao1 estimator, and Recon v2.1 estimates of unobserved clonotypes. In TCRdb, the immuneACCESS table is reduced to in-frame sequences with V and J assigned. These tables do not hold every clone; where another copy was compared, an unresolved V gene accounts for under half, and the others remain unexplained. The V and J calls and clone size are taken from that table; D and trimming were inferred from the DNA. The table for this sample lists about 490,000 clones; 70% to 80% of them were counted only once. The top ten clones comprise approximately 12% of the sample.

The sequence was obtained from a woman in her thirties or forties in good health. Some clones in this sample may be carry-over from other donors' samples. The rearrangement joined TRBV4-1 to TRBJ1-1; the D segment could be TRBD1, given 5 matching bases. The sample consisted of PBMCs. The CDR3 reads CASSPGGRAFF. The DNA sequence reads TGCGCCAGCAGCCCCGGGGGGAGAGCTTTCTTT.